The 15 T cell receptor beta chains below come from one sample, sequenced in a study of T-cell memory formation after mild COVID-19. Each CDR3 protein gets one entry after TCRdb re-called the 5' RACE reads with MiXCR. The sample holds 350,000 or so distinct CDR3 sequences, roughly 21% seen once. The sequenced material came from PBMCs or a T cell subset sorted from them (not recorded which). The receptors here all came from an adult woman who had mild COVID-19 (a few samples of this study predate the infection). Cell type and time point are not known.

This clonotype was seen only a few times. V and J are TRBV10-3 and TRBJ2-3; no definite D call. Germline lookup yields CDR1 ENHRY and CDR2 SYGVKD. The germline V and J ends were trimmed by 6 bases and 1 base, with 8 bases remaining between them. CDR3 size: 13 residues. CDR3 residues: CAIRVSGTDTQYF. CDR3 nucleotides: TGTGCCATCAGGGTCTCGGGCACAGATACGCAGTATTTT.

The chain has TRBV6-1 and TRBJ1-5; D not resolved. The V gene's germline CDR1 is MNHNS and CDR2 SASEGT. This CDR3 region has 14 residues. Trimming removed 4 bases from V and 6 bases from J, with 13 bases in between. The CDR3 DNA reads as TGTGCCAGCAGTGCGGGGAGGGATGCTCAGCCCCAGCATTTT. This gives the protein CASSAGRDAQPQHF.

The chain has TRBV7-2 and TRBJ2-6; a weak D match, TRBD2 (5 bases). The CDR3 loop spans 17 amino acids. Germline CDR1 is SGHTA and CDR2 is FQGNSA. With 0 bases removed from V and 0 bases from J, the gap between germline ends came to 9 bases. The CDR3 DNA sequence: TGTGCCAGCAGCTTAGCGGGAGCAGGCTCTGGGGCCAACGTCCTGACTTTC. Its protein is CASSLAGAGSGANVLTF.

This clonotype was observed a handful of times. This chain connects TRBV2 to TRBJ2-7, with D possibly being TRBD1 (6 bases). CDR3 length: 14 residues. V lost 3 bases and J lost 4, with 13 bases in between. CDR1 is SNHLY and CDR2 is FYNNEI in the germline V gene. CDR3 protein: CASSDQGRRYEQYF. In DNA, the CDR3 is TGTGCCAGCAGTGATCAGGGGCGCCGGTACGAGCAGTACTTC.

There are a few counts of this clonotype. The chain carries TRBV29-1 and TRBJ2-7; TRBD2 matches 7 bases. Germline CDR1 SQVTM, CDR2 ANQGSEA. Trimming took 7 bases from V and 0 from J; bases not matched to a gene: 9. This CDR3 is built from 14 residues. The CDR3: CSAGGGALSYEQYF. In nucleotides, the CDR3 is TGCAGCGCTGGGGGGGGTGCGCTCTCCTACGAGCAGTACTTC.

The sample holds a few counts of this clonotype. V and J are TRBV11-2 and TRBJ2-7; TRBD1 agrees at 11 bases. This CDR3 is built from 14 residues. The ends lost 5 bases at V and 6 bases at J; junction bases unmatched: 6. The V gene's germline CDR1 is SGHAT and CDR2 FQNNGV. The CDR3 bases are TGTGCCAGCAGCCAGGACAGGGGGCTCGGCGAGCAGTACTTC. Protein sequence: CASSQDRGLGEQYF. Filled out from reference TRBV11-2 and TRBJ2-7, the complete variable domain reads EAGVAQSPRYKIIEKRQSVAFWCNPISGHATLYWYQQILGQGPKLLIQFQNNGVVDDSQLPKDRFSAERLKGVDSTLKIQPAKLEDSAVYLCASSQDRGLGEQYFGPGTRLTVT.

This clonotype was seen only a few times. The chain recombines TRBV2 with TRBJ1-2, with D perhaps TRBD1 (6 bases). This CDR3 is 15 amino acids long. Germline CDR1 SNHLY, CDR2 FYNNEI. Trimming removed 2 bases at V and 0 bases at J, with 10 bases between. The CDR3 loop reads CASSEWAGANYGYTF. In DNA form, the CDR3 reads TGTGCCAGCAGTGAATGGGCAGGGGCTAACTATGGCTACACCTTC.

This clonotype has a handful of counts. The rearrangement links TRBV10-3 to TRBJ2-7, with 7 bases that match TRBD1. V lost 4 bases to trimming and J lost 3 bases; unmatched junction nucleotides: 9. Germline lookup yields CDR1 ENHRY and CDR2 SYGVKD. This CDR3 is 15 amino acids long. The CDR3 loop reads CAISGMGRGFYEQYF. The CDR3 DNA sequence: TGTGCCATCAGTGGGATGGGCAGGGGGTTCTACGAGCAGTACTTC.

The chain carries TRBV6-2 or TRBV6-3 and TRBJ2-1, with 11 bases fitting TRBD2. V was pared by 0 bases and J by 4 bases, with 5 bases of the junction left unmatched. From germline, CDR1 is MNHEY and CDR2 SVGEGT. The CDR3 extends over 17 amino acids. The CDR3 DNA is TGTGCCAGCAGTTACTCGGGACTAGCGGCGAGGTACAATGAGCAGTTCTTC. Residues: CASSYSGLAARYNEQFF.

This clonotype was seen more than once but under ten times. Since a much larger clone is just one base distant, this may be a read error. This chain uses TRBV30 with TRBJ2-1; D possibly corresponds to TRBD2 (5 bases). CDR3 length: 11 residues. V was clipped by 4 bases and J by 8 bases, with 9 bases between them. Germline V lookup: CDR1 GTSNPN, CDR2 SVGIG (reference sequence). CDR3 nucleotides: TGTGCCTGGAATGGGCGGGATGAGCAGTTCTTC. Translated, it gives CAWNGRDEQFF.

This clonotype was detected only a few times. This chain uses TRBV18 with TRBJ1-5, with D possibly matching TRBD1 (6 bases). The CDR3 totals 16 residues. Between the trimmed V and J ends, which lost 0 bases and 10 bases, there was a span of 19 bases. CDR1 is KGHSH and CDR2 is LQKENI in the germline V gene. The chain's CDR3 is CASSPPQGSVRQPQHF. As DNA, the CDR3 is TGTGCCAGCTCACCACCGCAGGGGTCGGTCAGGCAACCCCAGCATTTT.

This clonotype has a handful of counts. The gene calls are TRBV21-1 and TRBJ2-2; the table names TRBD2, a call not compared with the DNA. TRBV21-1 is an annotated pseudogene. CDR3 length: 16 amino acids. CDR3 region: CASSIIGGPGDGELFF. The CDR3 region has the DNA TGTGCCAGCAGCATAATCGGGGGGCCAGGCGATGGGGAGCTGTTTTTT.

The V gene is TRBV5-1, the J gene TRBJ2-2; 8 bases align to TRBD1. The germline CDR1 and CDR2 sequences are SGHRS and YFSETQ. The CDR3 extends over 15 amino acids. V lost 8 bases and J lost 1; bases outside the gene matches: 7. DNA of the CDR3: TGCGCCAGTAGGGACAGGACTTTGAACACCGGGGAGCTGTTTTTT. It translates to CASRDRTLNTGELFF.

This clonotype was detected only a few times. The chain joins TRBV30 to TRBJ1-1, with D tentatively TRBD1 (5 bases). Trimming removed 2 bases at V and 7 bases at J, with 14 bases between. CDR1 GTSNPN and CDR2 SVGIG come from the germline V gene (reference sequence). This CDR3 spans 13 amino acids. CDR3 coding DNA: TGTGCCTGGAGTCCCATAACAGGAATTGAAGCTTTCTTT. As protein: CAWSPITGIEAFF.

This clonotype was counted a few times. This rearrangement joins TRBV5-6 to TRBJ2-1, with D hard to call. Germline V gives CDR1 SGHDT, CDR2 YYEEEE. V gave up 1 base and J gave up 9 bases, with 8 bases separating them. The CDR3 has 12 residues. CDR3: CASSLWQFEQFF. In nucleotides, the CDR3 is TGTGCCAGCAGCTTGTGGCAGTTTGAGCAGTTCTTC.